The sequence of this T cell receptor (beta chain) was determined in a study of T cell responses to AZD1222 COVID-19 vaccine. Generated by immunoSEQ multiplex PCR, the TCRdb table keeps only in-frame clones and is missing some. The repertoire consists of some 180,000 clones, with approximately 93% occurring once and the leading ten covering 1.5% to 2%. Trimming took off 5 bases at V and 8 bases at J, with 10 bases between the two ends. The CDR3 consists of 12 residues. Germline loops: CDR1 SGHTA, CDR2 FQGTGA. The clonotype was recovered from an adult who received the AZD1222 COVID-19 vaccine. The chain is built from TRBV7-3 and TRBJ2-1; no firm D call. The sample here was peripheral blood, taken 28 days after the second AZD1222 dose. The CDR3 loop is CASSPGLDEQFF. The CDR3 bases are TGTGCCAGCAGCCCTGGTCTCGATGAGCAGTTCTTC.